The 6 T cell receptor beta chains in this list originate from one sample, sequenced in a study of T cell changes during pregnancy in multiple sclerosis. Produced via immunoSEQ multiplex PCR; TCRdb's table is partial and in-frame only. Among 60,000 or so clones listed, around 90% were seen once. Specimen: peripheral blood, collected before pregnancy. The receptors shown here come from a female donor with multiple sclerosis, enrolled in a pregnancy study.

This rearrangement joins TRBV19 to TRBJ1-6, with D perhaps matching TRBD1 (6 bases). The germline V and J ends were trimmed by 6 bases and 7 bases, with 10 bases remaining between them. This CDR3 is built from 13 residues. Germline CDR1 reads LNHDA; CDR2 reads SQIVND (reference sequence). Here the CDR3 DNA reads TGTGCCAGTAGCGACAGGCTCAATTCACCCCTCCACTTT. It codes for CASSDRLNSPLHF.

This clone appeared once. This rearrangement joins TRBV6-5 to TRBJ2-1, with D uncertain. The CDR3 length is 13 residues. V was cut by 4 bases and J by 7 bases, with 11 bases left in between. The V gene's germline CDR1 is MNHEY and CDR2 SVGAGI. The CDR3 bases are TGTGCCAGCAGTTTAACTTTTCTAAATGAGCAGTTCTTC. Amino acids: CASSLTFLNEQFF.

This chain connects TRBV9 to TRBJ2-2, with 7 bases matching TRBD2. The CDR3 runs to 16 residues. V was clipped by 0 bases and J by 0 bases; unmatched bases: 2. Germline CDR1 and CDR2: SGDLS and YYNGEE. The CDR3 protein is CASSVGGGTNTGELFF. The DNA for the CDR3 is TGTGCCAGCAGCGTAGGGGGGGGGACGAACACCGGGGAGCTGTTTTTT.

The rearrangement joins TRBV2 to TRBJ2-6; 7 bases align to TRBD2. V shed 6 bases and J 3 bases; nucleotides not matched to a gene: 8. The germline CDR1 and CDR2 sequences are SNHLY and FYNNEI. CDR3 size: 16 residues. The CDR3 sequence: CASSRGGKSGANVLTF. The CDR3 DNA reads TGTGCCAGCAGCCGCGGGGGTAAGAGTGGGGCCAACGTCCTGACTTTC.

This rearrangement joins TRBV2 to TRBJ2-4; 14 bases fit TRBD2. The junction had 8 bases not matched to a gene; V was cut back by 5 bases and J by 8 bases. The V gene's germline CDR1 is SNHLY and CDR2 FYNNEI. CDR3 size: 16 residues. This CDR3 is CASSLRTSGGIDIQYF. The CDR3 region has the DNA TGTGCCAGCAGTCTCCGGACTAGCGGGGGGATAGACATTCAGTACTTC.

The chain carries TRBV11-1 and TRBJ2-5; 9 nucleotides match TRBD2. The trim removed 8 bases at V and 4 bases at J, leaving 20 bases unmatched. Looked up from germline, CDR1 is SGHAT and CDR2 is FQDESV (reference sequence). The CDR3 is 18 residues long. The CDR3 bases are TGTGCCAGCCCCCCGGGGTCAGCGGGGGGTCGATTGGGAGAGACCCAGTACTTC. Protein: CASPPGSAGGRLGETQYF. The full variable domain, rest sourced from reference TRBV11-1 and TRBJ2-5, is EAEVAQSPRYKITEKSQAVAFWCDPISGHATLYWYRQILGQGPELLVQFQDESVVDDSQLPKDRFSAERLKGVDSTLKIQPAELGDSAMYLCASPPGSAGGRLGETQYFGPGTRLLVL.